The source of this TCR beta chain is a study of blood T cell repertoires in COVID-19 (dated by TCRdb to the early 2020s). Context from the whole study: The collaborator samples originated in the United States, Italy and Spain and spanned the acute and convalescent phases of COVID-19. The repertoires were released in a freely available public database intended as a resource for research on the immune response to SARS-CoV-2. Where available, HLA class I and class II types were taken from metadata supplied by the sample provider and were not determined by assay-based typing. Samples were obtained from the ongoing ImmuneRACE study (first 160 participants) and from 1,200 or so subjects provided by 6 global collaborators. The material from the prospective study consisted of cDNA or gDNA derived from T cells, B-cell-depleted T cells, or PBMCs. A de-identified subject ID, COVID-19 status, age in years and sex were almost always included in the sample metadata. Subjects who had been exposed to COVID-19, were actively infected with it, or had recovered from it provided the deeply sampled blood TCRbeta repertoires that made up the dataset.

General findings and caveats noted by the study authors: Clinical and demographic metadata were provided uncurated, with the amount varying by source and participant.

The germline V gene yields KGHDR for CDR1 and SFDVKD for CDR2. Cut back by 4 bases and 7 bases, the V and J ends lie 16 bases apart. The CDR3 numbers 15 residues from cysteine through phenylalanine. The only DNA kept is the CDR3, 45 bases in frame from the first base. With respect to this clone: Its recognized antigen is unknown. Base qualities are missing; no much larger clone stands one base away.

One collaborating source in Seattle enrolled patients while the patients were actively infected and followed the patients over time throughout the course of disease. Collaborating institutions collected whole blood in K2EDTA tubes following their own protocols. For TCRbeta analysis, collaborator samples were shipped as frozen whole blood, as isolated PBMCs, or as DNA extracted from either sample type. TCRbeta CDR3 regions were amplified from genomic DNA using the immunoSEQ Assay, a bias-controlled multiplex PCR. The original pipeline was this. Nucleated cell counts per sample were estimated from amplification of reference gene primers within the assay. To quantify the absolute abundance of each unique TCRbeta CDR3 rearrangement, sequence reads were collapsed and filtered. For each sample, productive Simpson clonality was calculated as the square root of Simpson's diversity index across productive rearrangements. Not all clones reach the TCRdb copy of this immuneACCESS table, which keeps in-frame sequences only. Checked studies attribute under half of the gap to unresolved V genes and leave the rest unexplained. V, J and clone size reflect that table, while D and trimming were determined from the DNA. This sample lists 350,000 to 400,000 clones; approximately 88% were detected once. Together, the top ten hold 2.5% to 3.5% of the sample.

The clonotype was recovered from a woman aged 30 to 39 with COVID-19, enrolled during active disease. The rearrangement combines TRBV24-1 with TRBJ2-1, with the D gene call left open. The sequencing sample was made of peripheral blood. The CDR3 corresponds to CATSDVRSGSNEQFF. At the DNA level, the sequence is TGTGCCACCAGTGACGTCCGGTCAGGAAGTAATGAGCAGTTCTTC.